The clone carrying this TCR beta chain was recorded at least ten times. This record belongs to a study of early T cells in non-severe SARS-CoV-2 infection. TCRdb ran MiXCR on the 5' RACE reads and lists one entry per CDR3 protein. The table includes more than 25,000 distinct CDR3 sequences, around 5% detected once. Germline V gene sequence: CDR1 PRHDT, CDR2 FYEKMQ (reference sequence). The length of the CDR3 is 16 residues. Trimming removed 5 bases from V and 4 bases from J, with 17 bases in between. V gene TRBV13 combines with J gene TRBJ2-2, with D perhaps given as TRBD1 or TRBD2 (5 bases each). The sequencing sample was made of whole blood. This TCR came from an adult who was a healthcare worker with PCR-confirmed SARS-CoV-2 infection or an uninfected control (not recorded which). The CDR3 spells CASSPSGTATTGELFF. In nucleotides, the CDR3 is TGTGCCAGCAGCCCTTCCGGGACGGCGACCACCGGGGAGCTGTTTTTT.